This TCR beta chain was recovered during a study of blood T cell repertoires in COVID-19. TCRdb keeps only in-frame clones here, not all; method: immunoSEQ multiplex PCR. Of about 150,000 clones in the sample, around 85% were seen once. Sequencing was carried out using peripheral blood. This TCR came from a man between 65 and 79 years old with acute or convalescent COVID-19.

CDR3 in amino acids: CASSLITKQGFDGYTF. The CDR3 DNA reads TGTGCCAGCAGCTTGATTACTAAACAGGGTTTCGATGGCTACACCTTC. The chain uses TRBV5-6 and TRBJ1-2; a weak D match, TRBD1 (6 bases). Deletions cut 1 base from V and 6 bases from J, with 19 bases between. The CDR3 runs 16 residues. Germline CDR1 SGHDT, CDR2 YYEEEE.